This T cell receptor (beta chain) derives from a study of blood T cell repertoires in COVID-19. About the study: The study drew acute and convalescent COVID-19 samples from the United States, Italy and Spain. From T cells, B-cell-depleted T cells, or PBMCs came the material, which was cDNA or gDNA.

Per the authors' pipeline: From reference gene primer amplification, estimates of nucleated cell counts were derived. Data came from immunoSEQ multiplex PCR; TCRdb stores just in-frame clones and leaves some out. That table furnishes V, J and clone size, whereas the DNA furnished D and trimming. The table has 130,000 or so clones, about 82% seen once. CDR1 MNHEY and CDR2 SVGAGI come from the germline V gene. CDR3 length equals 11 residues. Deletions cut 10 bases from V and 3 bases from J, with 10 bases between. The chain couples TRBV6-5 to TRBJ2-7, with D tentatively TRBD1 (5 bases). The source of this sequence is a woman between 55 and 75 years old with acute or convalescent COVID-19. Sequencing used peripheral blood. The CDR3 sequence is CATTEIYEQYF. The CDR3 nucleotides read TGTGCCACGACAGAGATCTACGAGCAGTACTTC.